This TCR beta chain was documented in a study of cytomegalovirus exposure and HLA in healthy donors. The PCR made use of 60 Vbeta and 13 Jbeta primers. This table comes from immunoSEQ multiplex PCR, and its TCRdb copy is limited to in-frame clones, with some not included. This table holds around 64,000 clones, 65% to 80% found once. Overall study findings and caveats: Some V segments, including TRBV6-2 and TRBV6-3, were excluded as indistinguishable.

In regard to this clone: As yet, its antigen is unknown.

Germline V lookup: CDR1 SGHDT, CDR2 YYEEEE. The CDR3 contains 15 residues. Trimming took 1 base from V and 0 from J, leaving 10 bases between them. This receptor was obtained from a man aged 30 to 39 in good health and CMV-seropositive. This chain links TRBV5-6 with TRBJ1-2, with a possible D match to TRBD1 (6 bases). The sample consisted of PBMCs. Here the CDR3 reads CASSLTGISNYGYTF. The CDR3 DNA sequence: TGTGCCAGCAGCTTGACAGGGATCTCTAACTATGGCTACACCTTC. Variable domain in full (rest from reference TRBV5-6 and TRBJ1-2): DAGVTQSPTHLIKTRGQQVTLRCSPKSGHDTVSWYQQALGQGPQFIFQYYEEEERQRGNFPDRFSGHQFPNYSSELNVNALLLGDSALYLCASSLTGISNYGYTFGSGTRLTVV.